This TCR beta chain was recovered during a study of beta chain features in type 1 diabetes. Findings and caveats of the study: In every one of the four CD4+ subsets, TCRB CDR3s were moderately but significantly shorter in Type 1 diabetes patients.

This clone was seen only a few times. Its matching antigen is unknown. Every isolated RNA sample was fully reverse transcribed, so sequencing captured expressed TCRB transcripts. Repertoires were generated with immunoSEQ multiplex PCR, while TCRdb's copy carries only in-frame clones and drops some. The sample lists around 600,000 clones, around 12% seen once, with about 0.11% in the top ten. V lost 7 bases and J lost 6; bases outside the gene matches: 7. Germline V gene sequence: CDR1 SGHAT, CDR2 FQNNGV. The CDR3 spans 14 residues. This chain connects TRBV11-2 to TRBJ2-1; 9 bases match TRBD1. Specimen: naive CD4+ T cells from blood. This TCR derives from a man aged 25-45 years with type 1 diabetes. The CDR3: CASTWGQGGNEQFF. The CDR3, as DNA: TGTGCCAGCACTTGGGGACAGGGTGGCAATGAGCAGTTCTTC.